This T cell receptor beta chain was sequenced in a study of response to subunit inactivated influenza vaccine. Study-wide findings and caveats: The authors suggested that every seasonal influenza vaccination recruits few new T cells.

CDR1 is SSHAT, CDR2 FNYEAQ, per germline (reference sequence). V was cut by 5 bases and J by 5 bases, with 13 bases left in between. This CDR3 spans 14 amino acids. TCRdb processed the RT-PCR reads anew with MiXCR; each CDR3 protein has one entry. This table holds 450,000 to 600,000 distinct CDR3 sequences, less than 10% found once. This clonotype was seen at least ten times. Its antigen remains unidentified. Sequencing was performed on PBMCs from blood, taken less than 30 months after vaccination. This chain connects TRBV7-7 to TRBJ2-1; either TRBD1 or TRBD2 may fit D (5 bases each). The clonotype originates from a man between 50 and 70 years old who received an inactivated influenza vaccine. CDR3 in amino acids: CASSPGTYDNEQFF. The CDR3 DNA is TGTGCCAGCAGCCCCGGGACGTACGACAATGAGCAGTTCTTC.